The 18 T cell receptor beta chains reported below all come from one sample, sequenced in a study of metastatic and nonmetastatic thyroid tumors. TCRdb reprocessed the PCR reads via MiXCR. This table holds some 4,200 clones, 30% to 35% found once. No treatment had been given to any patient before thyroid surgery. The sequenced sample was adjacent normal tissue. The receptors were gathered from a female donor with papillary thyroid cancer or a benign thyroid nodule (not recorded which). Some clones in this sample may be carry-over from other donors' samples.

J is TRBJ2-7 and V is TRBV7-8; D uncertain. Germline loops: CDR1 SGHVS, CDR2 FQNEAQ. V gave up 1 base and J gave up 1 base, with 11 bases separating them. The CDR3 is 15 residues long. The CDR3 sequence: CASSLGGQESYEQYF. The CDR3 DNA is TGTGCCAGCAGCTTAGGGGGTCAGGAATCCTACGAGCAGTACTTC.

In this sample, this clone turned up a few times. This chain joins TRBV6-4 and TRBJ1-5, with no clear D. V lost 4 bases, J lost 5 bases, and 18 bases lay in between. Germline CDR1 MRHNA, CDR2 SNTAGT. The CDR3 has 16 amino acids. In DNA form, the CDR3 reads TGTGCCAGCAGTGGAGAGGTAGGACTGGGCGATCAGCCCCAGCATTTT. The encoded protein is CASSGEVGLGDQPQHF.

The rearrangement links TRBV6-2 or TRBV6-3 to TRBJ1-5; 8 bases are shared with TRBD1. With V trimmed by 0 bases and J by 1 base, 14 bases remained unmatched. Germline V lookup: CDR1 MNHEY, CDR2 SVGEGT. The CDR3 contains 20 residues. Here the CDR3 reads CASSYSGVGQGAMSNQPQHF. The CDR3, as DNA: TGTGCCAGCAGTTACTCGGGGGTTGGGCAGGGGGCAATGAGCAATCAGCCCCAGCATTTT.

This clone turned up a few times. The CDR3 sequence: CAISGSPLRASGETQYF. In DNA form, the CDR3 reads TGTGCCATCAGTGGGTCTCCACTACGGGCTAGCGGAGAGACCCAGTACTTC. This sequence joins TRBV10-3 and TRBJ2-5; TRBD2 aligns across 7 bases. The CDR3 is 17 amino acids. Trimming took 4 bases from V and 4 from J; bases not matched to a gene: 15. In germline, CDR1 is ENHRY, CDR2 SYGVKD.

The chain couples TRBV7-2 to TRBJ2-7; possibly TRBD1 for D (6 bases). Germline loops: CDR1 SGHTA, CDR2 FQGNSA. The CDR3 is 15 amino acids. Trimming cost V 1 base and J 7 bases, with 17 bases left between them. In DNA form, the CDR3 reads TGTGCCAGCAGCTTAGGGACAGCCAGGACGGTAGAGCAGTACTTC. It specifies CASSLGTARTVEQYF.

This clone was seen repeatedly, ten times or more. This chain's CDR3 is CASSLGNTIYF. CDR3 bases: TGTGCCAGCAGCCTGGGAAACACCATATATTTT. V and J are TRBV3-1 and TRBJ1-3; D is unresolved. Germline V CDR1 and CDR2: LGHDT, YNNKEL (reference sequence). CDR3 length: 11 residues. Trimming cost V 4 bases and J 4 bases, with 2 bases left between them.

This sequence joins TRBV20-1 and TRBJ2-1; TRBD2 might be the D (6 bases). CDR3 length equals 15 residues. CDR1 is DFQATT and CDR2 is SNEGSKA in the germline V gene (reference sequence). The germline V and J ends were trimmed by 4 bases and 6 bases, with 19 bases remaining between them. DNA of the CDR3: TGCAGTGCTACTGGCGGGATTGGCCTTCTCAATGAGCAGTTCTTC. Residues: CSATGGIGLLNEQFF.

This chain connects TRBV7-2 to TRBJ1-2; D remains unclear. The V end lost 5 bases, the J end lost 8 bases, and 18 bases lay between the germline ends. Germline V CDR1 and CDR2: SGHTA, FQGNSA. This CDR3 comprises 14 residues. CDR3 sequence (DNA): TGTGCCAGCAGCCAGGCTACCGAGAATATAGGCTACACCTTC. Its protein is CASSQATENIGYTF.

This clone has a single count. The chain has TRBV20-1 and TRBJ2-7; D might be TRBD1 or TRBD2, each matching 6 bases. The CDR3 is made up of 13 amino acids. The germline V gene encodes CDR1 DFQATT and CDR2 SNEGSKA (reference sequence). The V and J ends lost 3 bases and 4 bases respectively, with 13 bases between them. DNA of the CDR3: TGCAGTGCTAGGACGGGGGCAGCGTACGAGCAGTACTTC. Its protein is CSARTGAAYEQYF.

This clone was observed a handful of times. This rearrangement joins TRBV9 to TRBJ2-1, with TRBD2 identical over 7 bases. This CDR3 spans 15 amino acids. V shed 0 bases, J shed 3 bases, and the junction held 3 bases outside the gene matches. Looked up from germline, CDR1 is SGDLS and CDR2 is YYNGEE. The CDR3 DNA is TGTGCCAGCAGCGTAGGCGGGAGACTCTACAATGAGCAGTTCTTC. Translation gives CASSVGGRLYNEQFF. Full variable domain (outside the CDR3, taken from reference TRBV9 and TRBJ2-1): DSGVTQTPKHLITATGQRVTLRCSPRSGDLSVYWYQQSLDQGLQFLIQYYNGEERAKGNILERFSAQQFPDLHSELNLSSLELGDSALYFCASSVGGRLYNEQFFGPGTRLTVL.

This clone is hyperexpanded. This chain uses TRBV11-3 with TRBJ2-1; D unresolved. Germline CDR1 reads SGHNT; CDR2 reads YENEEA. The CDR3 loop spans 13 amino acids. The V gene lost 1 base and the J gene lost 4 bases, with 5 bases spanning the gap. CDR3 in amino acids: CASSLGNYNEQFF. In DNA form, the CDR3 reads TGTGCCAGCAGCTTAGGGAATTACAATGAGCAGTTCTTC. The full variable domain, completed using reference TRBV11-3 and TRBJ2-1, is EAGVVQSPRYKIIEKKQPVAFWCNPISGHNTLYWYLQNLGQGPELLIRYENEEAVDDSQLPKDRFSAERLKGVDSTLKIQPAELGDSAVYLCASSLGNYNEQFFGPGTRLTVL.

This clone has just one count. This chain connects TRBV11-2 to TRBJ2-2; the match to TRBD2 covers 9 bases. The CDR3 spans 17 residues. The junction had 9 bases not matched to a gene; V was cut back by 3 bases and J by 4 bases. CDR1 and CDR2 from the germline V gene are SGHAT and FQNNGV. The CDR3 sequence: CASSFPSGVAGTGELFF. In DNA form, the CDR3 reads TGTGCCAGCAGCTTTCCTAGCGGGGTAGCGGGCACCGGGGAGCTGTTTTTT. Full variable domain (missing parts from reference TRBV11-2 and TRBJ2-2): EAGVAQSPRYKIIEKRQSVAFWCNPISGHATLYWYQQILGQGPKLLIQFQNNGVVDDSQLPKDRFSAERLKGVDSTLKIQPAKLEDSAVYLCASSFPSGVAGTGELFFGEGSRLTVL.

The rearrangement uses TRBV5-4 and TRBJ2-7; 11 nucleotides match TRBD2. Unmatched junction bases numbered 7, after V lost 0 bases and J lost 2 bases. Germline V gene lookup returns CDR1 SGHNT and CDR2 YYREEE (reference sequence). The CDR3 runs to 17 residues. CDR3 sequence: CASSLGIGLAGTYEQYF. The CDR3 DNA reads as TGTGCCAGCAGCTTGGGTATCGGACTAGCGGGTACCTACGAGCAGTACTTC.

This clone was recorded a few times. The chain has TRBV5-1 and TRBJ1-6; D ambiguous. V was trimmed by 4 bases and J by 10 bases, leaving 12 bases between them. Germline V lookup: CDR1 SGHRS, CDR2 YFSETQ. The CDR3 has 13 amino acids. The DNA for the CDR3 is TGCGCCAGCAGCGAGGGAATCGACTCACCCCTCCACTTT. It encodes CASSEGIDSPLHF. The entire variable domain, with the rest obtained from reference TRBV5-1 and TRBJ1-6, is as follows: KAGVTQTPRYLIKTRGQQVTLSCSPISGHRSVSWYQQTPGQGLQFLFEYFSETQRNKGNFPGRFSGRQFSNSRSEMNVSTLELGDSALYLCASSEGIDSPLHFGNGTRLTVT.

The chain's CDR3 is CASSIRPVRGSYGYTF. CDR3 DNA sequence: TGTGCCAGTAGTATAAGGCCGGTCAGGGGAAGCTATGGCTACACCTTC. The rearrangement uses TRBV19 and TRBJ1-2; perhaps TRBD1 as D (6 bases). The CDR3 has 16 residues. Between the trimmed V and J ends, which lost 2 bases and 4 bases, there was a span of 17 bases. Germline V CDR1 and CDR2: LNHDA, SQIVND (reference sequence).

CDR3 nucleotide sequence: TGTGCCAGCAGCGAGGGGCCCTTCGGCGCTGAAGCTTTCTTT. It is translated as CASSEGPFGAEAFF. This chain connects TRBV6-1 to TRBJ1-1; D might be TRBD1 (5 bases). CDR1 MNHNS and CDR2 SASEGT come from the germline V gene. V was cut by 6 bases and J by 6 bases, with 17 bases left in between. The CDR3 consists of 14 residues.

A few counts support this clone. J is TRBJ2-6 and V is TRBV27; maybe TRBD1 (5 bases). The CDR3 runs to 15 residues. Germline V lookup: CDR1 MNHEY, CDR2 SMNVEV (reference sequence). Trimming cost V 5 bases and J 2 bases, with 10 bases left between them. CDR3 coding DNA: TGTGCCAGCAGTCGCAGGGTGGCTGGGGCCAACGTCCTGACTTTC. It codes for CASSRRVAGANVLTF. Full variable domain (rest looked up from reference TRBV27 and TRBJ2-6): EAQVTQNPRYLITVTGKKLTVTCSQNMNHEYMSWYRQDPGLGLRQIYYSMNVEVTDKGDVPEGYKVSRKEKRNFPLILESPSPNQTSLYFCASSRRVAGANVLTFGAGSRLTVL.

In this sample, this clone turned up a few times. This rearrangement joins TRBV2 to TRBJ1-6; maybe TRBD1 (5 bases). Germline V gene lookup returns CDR1 SNHLY and CDR2 FYNNEI. The CDR3 loop spans 11 amino acids. The V end lost 7 bases, the J end lost 16 bases, and 14 bases lay between the germline ends. CDR3 residues: CASNDRGPLHF. The CDR3 region has the DNA TGTGCCAGCAACGACCGGGGCCCGCTCCACTTT. The full variable domain, its missing parts supplied by reference TRBV2 and TRBJ1-6, is EPEVTQTPSHQVTQMGQEVILRCVPISNHLYFYWYRQILGQKVEFLVSFYNNEISEKSEIFDDQFSVERPDGSNFTLKIRSTKLEDSAMYFCASNDRGPLHFGNGTRLTVT.